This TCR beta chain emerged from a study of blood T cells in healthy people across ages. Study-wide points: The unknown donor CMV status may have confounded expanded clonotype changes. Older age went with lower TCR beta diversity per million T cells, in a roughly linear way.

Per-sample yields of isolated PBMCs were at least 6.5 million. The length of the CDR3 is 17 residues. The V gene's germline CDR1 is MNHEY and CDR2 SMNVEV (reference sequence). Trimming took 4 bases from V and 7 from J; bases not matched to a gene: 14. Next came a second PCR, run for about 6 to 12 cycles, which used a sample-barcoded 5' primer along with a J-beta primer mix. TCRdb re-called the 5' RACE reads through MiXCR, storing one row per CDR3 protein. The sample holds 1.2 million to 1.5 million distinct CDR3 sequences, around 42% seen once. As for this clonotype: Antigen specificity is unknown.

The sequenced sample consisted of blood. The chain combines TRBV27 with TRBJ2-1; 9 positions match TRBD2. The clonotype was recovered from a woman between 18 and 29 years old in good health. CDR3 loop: CASSSEALAGLGNEQFF. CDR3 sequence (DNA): TGTGCCAGCAGTTCGGAGGCTCTAGCGGGGCTAGGGAATGAGCAGTTCTTC.